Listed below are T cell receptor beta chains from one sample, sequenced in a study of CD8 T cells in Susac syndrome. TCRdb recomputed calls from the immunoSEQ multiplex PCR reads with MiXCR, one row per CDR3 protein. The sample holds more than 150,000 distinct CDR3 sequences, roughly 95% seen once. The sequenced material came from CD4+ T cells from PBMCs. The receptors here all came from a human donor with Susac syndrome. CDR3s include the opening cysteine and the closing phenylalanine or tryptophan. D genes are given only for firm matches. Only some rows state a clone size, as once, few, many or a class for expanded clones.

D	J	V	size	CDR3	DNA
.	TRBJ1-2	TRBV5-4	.	CASSLGGGLQDTF	TGTGCCAGCAGCTTGGGAGGGGGGTTGCAGGACACCTTC
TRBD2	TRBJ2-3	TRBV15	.	CATSRPGLAGTDTQYF	TGTGCCACCAGCAGACCCGGACTAGCGGGCACAGATACGCAGTATTTT
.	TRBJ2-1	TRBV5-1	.	CASSNKPGGRFF	TGCGCCAGCAGCAACAAACCAGGGGGGAGATTCTTC
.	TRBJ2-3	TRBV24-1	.	CATSGTDLYTDTQYF	TGTGCCACAAGTGGTACGGACCTTTACACAGATACGCAGTATTTT
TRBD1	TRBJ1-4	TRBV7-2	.	CASSLGQGREKLFF	TGTGCCAGCAGCCTCGGACAGGGACGGGAAAAACTGTTTTTT
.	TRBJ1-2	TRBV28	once	CASSGGQPGTF	TGTGCCAGCAGTGGAGGACAGCCTGGGACCTTC
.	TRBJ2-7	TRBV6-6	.	CASSYSSAYEQYF	TGTGCCAGCAGTTACTCGTCCGCCTACGAGCAGTACTTC
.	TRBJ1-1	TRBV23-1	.	CASSHAQTLTEAFF	TGCGCCAGCAGTCATGCTCAGACGCTCACTGAAGCTTTCTTT
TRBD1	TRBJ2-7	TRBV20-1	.	CSAERGTGTYEQYF	TGCAGTGCCGAGCGCGGGACAGGGACCTACGAGCAGTACTTC
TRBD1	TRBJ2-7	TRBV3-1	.	CASSQATGTGSYEQYF	TGTGCCAGCAGCCAAGCTACCGGGACAGGGAGTTACGAGCAGTACTTC
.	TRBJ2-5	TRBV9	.	CASSVGPEYGETQYF	TGTGCCAGCAGCGTAGGCCCGGAGTATGGGGAGACCCAGTACTTC
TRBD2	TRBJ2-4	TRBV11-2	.	CASSRGLAGGKSAKNIQYF	TGTGCCAGCAGCCGAGGACTAGCGGGAGGAAAGTCAGCCAAAAACATTCAGTACTTC
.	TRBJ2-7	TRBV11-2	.	CASSLEPGTGEQYF	TGTGCCAGCAGCTTAGAGCCAGGGACGGGCGAGCAGTACTTC
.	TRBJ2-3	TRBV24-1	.	CATSDIDREATDTQYF	TGTGCCACCAGTGATATCGACAGGGAGGCCACAGATACGCAGTATTTT
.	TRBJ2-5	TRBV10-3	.	CAISSGTETQYF	TGTGCCATCTCTTCAGGGACGGAGACCCAGTACTTC
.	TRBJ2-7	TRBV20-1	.	CSARDSGRSAYEQYF	TGCAGTGCTAGAGATTCCGGGCGGTCGGCCTACGAGCAGTACTTC
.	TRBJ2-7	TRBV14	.	CASSRTRAYEQYF	TGTGCCAGCAGCCGTACTAGGGCCTACGAGCAGTACTTC
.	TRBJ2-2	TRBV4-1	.	CASSQVRETGNTGELFF	TGCGCCAGCAGCCAAGTAAGGGAGACAGGCAACACCGGGGAGCTGTTTTTT
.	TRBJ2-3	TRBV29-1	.	CSGRLNTDTQYF	TGCAGCGGCCGCTTAAACACAGATACGCAGTATTTT
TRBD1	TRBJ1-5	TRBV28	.	CASSLDQGAQPQHF	TGTGCCAGCAGTTTGGACCAGGGGGCTCAGCCCCAGCATTTT
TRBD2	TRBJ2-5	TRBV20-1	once	CSAGLAGGKETQYF	TGCAGTGCGGGACTAGCGGGAGGAAAAGAGACCCAGTACTTC
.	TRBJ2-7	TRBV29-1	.	CSGTGEGYEQYF	TGCAGCGGCACAGGGGAGGGTTACGAGCAGTACTTC